Following are 27 T cell receptor beta chains from one sample sequenced in a study of tissue T cells after allogeneic stem cell transplantation. Profiling relied on immunoSEQ multiplex PCR, and the TCRdb table lists in-frame clones only, not all of them. The data hold approximately 5,800 clones, with less than 80% observed a single time. Sequences were derived from blood, sampled before transplantation. The origin of the receptors is a man aged 40 to 70 who later had graft-versus-host disease after an allogeneic stem cell transplant.

The V gene is TRBV7-9, the J gene TRBJ2-1; tentative D call: TRBD2 (5 bases). The CDR3 runs to 13 residues. The V and J ends lost 5 bases and 6 bases respectively, with 11 bases between them. CDR1 SEHNR and CDR2 FQNEAQ come from the germline V gene (reference sequence). The CDR3 spells CASSVSGGNEQFF. DNA of the CDR3: TGTGCCAGCAGCGTGAGCGGTGGCAATGAGCAGTTCTTC.

The CDR3 reads CASSQDAEQFF. In nucleotides, the CDR3 is TGTGCCAGCAGCCAAGATGCTGAGCAGTTCTTC. V is TRBV4-2 and J is TRBJ2-1; D unresolved. Germline V gene data show CDR1 as LGHNA and CDR2 as YNFKEQ. V lost 0 bases and J 9 bases, leaving 3 bases between the germline ends. The CDR3 is 11 residues long.

A few counts support this clone. V is TRBV3-1 (or the pseudogene TRBV3-2) and J is TRBJ1-6; 7 bases align to TRBD1. The CDR3 extends over 16 amino acids. Trimming took 3 bases from V and 9 from J; bases not matched to a gene: 11. Germline V gene sequence: CDR1 LGHDT, CDR2 YNNKEL (reference sequence). CDR3 DNA: TGTGCCAGCAGCCAGAGAACAGGGGTAATCAGTTCACCCCTCCACTTT. Protein sequence: CASSQRTGVISSPLHF.

V usage is TRBV6-2 or TRBV6-3 and J usage is TRBJ2-3, with D maybe TRBD1 (5 bases). The CDR3 runs to 12 residues. V was cut by 6 bases and J by 3 bases, with 7 bases left in between. Germline V gives CDR1 MNHEY, CDR2 SVGEGT. The CDR3 here is CASSPGTDTQYF. In DNA form, the CDR3 reads TGTGCCAGCAGCCCAGGGACAGATACGCAGTATTTT.

The chain links TRBV5-1 to TRBJ2-7; a weak D match, TRBD2 (7 bases). Germline CDR1 is SGHRS and CDR2 is YFSETQ. The CDR3 runs to 14 residues. V lost 2 bases and J lost 4, with 13 bases in between. CDR3 loop: CASSFAGARYEQYF. The CDR3 bases are TGCGCCAGCAGCTTTGCGGGGGCGAGGTACGAGCAGTACTTC. The variable domain in full, with the rest retrieved from reference TRBV5-1 and TRBJ2-7, is KAGVTQTPRYLIKTRGQQVTLSCSPISGHRSVSWYQQTPGQGLQFLFEYFSETQRNKGNFPGRFSGRQFSNSRSEMNVSTLELGDSALYLCASSFAGARYEQYFGPGTRLTVT.

This chain uses TRBV3-1 (or the pseudogene TRBV3-2) with TRBJ2-1; no firm D call. V lost 0 bases, J lost 2 bases, and 5 bases lay in between. The CDR3 extends over 14 amino acids. CDR1 is LGHDT, CDR2 YNNKEL, per germline (reference sequence). CDR3: CASSQDLTYNEQFF. The CDR3, as DNA: TGTGCCAGCAGCCAAGATCTGACCTACAATGAGCAGTTCTTC.

This chain connects TRBV18 to TRBJ2-7; TRBD2 matches at 12 bases. The CDR3 extends over 15 amino acids. CDR1 is KGHSH and CDR2 is LQKENI in the germline V gene. V shed 6 bases and J 3 bases; nucleotides not matched to a gene: 6. The CDR3 DNA is TGTGCCAGCTCCGCGACTAGCGGGGGACTCTACGAGCAGTACTTC. It specifies CASSATSGGLYEQYF.

This chain uses TRBV6-5 with TRBJ2-3; TRBD2 matches at 11 bases. V gave up 7 bases and J gave up 1 base; unmatched junction bases: 4. Per germline, CDR1 MNHEY and CDR2 SVGAGI. This CDR3 has 15 amino acids. CDR3 loop: CASNLLAGGTDTQYF. The DNA for the CDR3 is TGTGCCAGCAATTTACTAGCGGGGGGCACAGATACGCAGTATTTT.

This chain joins TRBV19 and TRBJ1-1; a weak D match, TRBD1 (5 bases). CDR1 and CDR2 (germline): LNHDA, SQIVND (reference sequence). V was pared by 5 bases and J by 1 base, with 11 bases between. The CDR3 totals 14 residues. The CDR3 DNA follows: TGTGCCAGTAGTCCCAGGGAGCCGAACACTGAAGCTTTCTTT. Its protein product is CASSPREPNTEAFF.

The CDR3 DNA sequence: TGTGCCAGCAGCTTAGGGGCTAGCGGACAAGAGACCCAGTACTTC. It yields the protein CASSLGASGQETQYF. The chain uses TRBV11-2 and TRBJ2-5; 7 nucleotides match TRBD2. V lost 1 base to trimming and J lost 2 bases; unmatched junction nucleotides: 4. CDR1 and CDR2 from the germline V gene are SGHAT and FQNNGV. The CDR3 has 15 amino acids.

In this sample, this clone is medium-sized (0.01 to 0.1%). The V gene is TRBV19, the J gene TRBJ1-5; D gene uncertain. Germline CDR1 LNHDA, CDR2 SQIVND (reference sequence). The CDR3 is made up of 15 amino acids. V was shortened by 9 bases and J by 0 bases, with 15 bases between the two germline ends. CDR3 coding DNA: TGTGCCAGCCTCAGGACCCTTTATAGCAATCAGCCCCAGCATTTT. It specifies CASLRTLYSNQPQHF.

In its sample, this clone was seen once. The V gene is TRBV27, the J gene TRBJ2-2; 9 nucleotides line up with TRBD1. This CDR3 has 14 amino acids. Trimming at V came to 5 bases and at J to 6 bases, leaving 4 bases not matched to a gene. CDR1 is MNHEY and CDR2 is SMNVEV in the germline V gene (reference sequence). CDR3 sequence: CASSTRQGAGELFF. In nucleotides, the CDR3 is TGTGCCAGCAGTACAAGACAGGGGGCCGGGGAGCTGTTTTTT.

The chain carries TRBV4-2 and TRBJ1-6; TRBD1 agrees at 10 bases. Trimming at V came to 0 bases and at J to 8 bases, leaving 4 bases not matched to a gene. Germline V gene sequence: CDR1 LGHNA, CDR2 YNFKEQ. The CDR3 sequence is 16 residues long. The CDR3 coding sequence is TGTGCCAGCAGCCAAGATGGGGGGACAGGGGATTCACCCCTCCACTTT. As protein: CASSQDGGTGDSPLHF.

The V and J genes are TRBV7-3 and TRBJ2-5; no clear D gene. Trimming took off 2 bases at V and 2 bases at J, with 6 bases between the two ends. CDR3 length equals 13 residues. Per the germline V gene, CDR1 is SGHTA and CDR2 is FQGTGA. CDR3 coding DNA: TGTGCCAGCAGCTTATCGGCACAAGAGACCCAGTACTTC. Its translation: CASSLSAQETQYF. Full variable domain (missing parts from reference TRBV7-3 and TRBJ2-5): GAGVSQTPSNKVTEKGKYVELRCDPISGHTALYWYRQSLGQGPEFLIYFQGTGAADDSGLPNDRFFAVRPEGSVSTLKIQRTERGDSAVYLCASSLSAQETQYFGPGTRLLVL.

The rearrangement links TRBV19 to TRBJ2-3, with D possibly being TRBD2 (5 bases). The CDR3 is 13 residues long. CDR1 is LNHDA, CDR2 SQIVND, per germline (reference sequence). Trimming pared 5 bases from V and 8 bases from J, leaving 14 bases between. The CDR3, as DNA: TGTGCCAGTAGTGTAAAACTGGCGGGTACGCAGTATTTT. Translated: CASSVKLAGTQYF.

The chain is built from TRBV4-2 and TRBJ1-4, with D tentatively TRBD1 (6 bases). The germline V and J ends were trimmed by 6 bases and 3 bases, with 14 bases remaining between them. Looked up from germline, CDR1 is LGHNA and CDR2 is YNFKEQ. The CDR3 totals 15 residues. The chain's CDR3 is CASRTPGAPNEKLFF. CDR3 DNA sequence: TGTGCCAGCAGGACTCCAGGGGCGCCTAATGAAAAACTGTTTTTT.

The genes are TRBV5-8 and TRBJ1-2, with TRBD1 as a possible D gene (5 bases). This CDR3 region has 13 residues. The germline CDR1 and CDR2 sequences are SGHTS and YDEGEE. Trimming shortened V by 7 bases and J by 5 bases, and 15 bases separated the two germline ends. The CDR3 coding sequence is TGTGCCAGCCGTAAGGGACCGCTATATGGCTACACCTTC. Protein: CASRKGPLYGYTF.

This clone has a single count. This sequence joins TRBV25-1 and TRBJ2-1; maybe TRBD2 (6 bases). This CDR3 has 12 amino acids. With 5 bases removed from V and 11 bases from J, the gap between germline ends came to 13 bases. The germline CDR1 and CDR2 sequences are MGHDK and SYGVNS. The CDR3 sequence is CASSPPGTQQFF. The DNA for the CDR3 is TGTGCCAGCAGTCCCCCCGGGACTCAGCAGTTCTTC.

The chain couples TRBV11-2 to TRBJ1-2, with D perhaps TRBD1 (5 bases). There are 15 residues in the CDR3. Germline CDR1 and CDR2: SGHAT and FQNNGV. Trimming shortened V by 4 bases and J by 7 bases, and 19 bases separated the two germline ends. The DNA of the CDR3 is TGTGCCAGCAGCTCCTCCAGTTTGGGGGACGGTGGCTACACCTTC. It specifies CASSSSSLGDGGYTF. Full variable domain (remainder filled in from reference TRBV11-2 and TRBJ1-2): EAGVAQSPRYKIIEKRQSVAFWCNPISGHATLYWYQQILGQGPKLLIQFQNNGVVDDSQLPKDRFSAERLKGVDSTLKIQPAKLEDSAVYLCASSSSSLGDGGYTFGSGTRLTVV.

This rearrangement joins TRBV7-9 to TRBJ1-5; D is ambiguous. This CDR3 is 13 amino acids long. Germline V gene lookup returns CDR1 SEHNR and CDR2 FQNEAQ (reference sequence). The ends were cut back, 0 bases at V and 5 bases at J, with 5 bases in the middle. CDR3: CASSLAQDQPQHF. In nucleotides, the CDR3 is TGTGCCAGCAGCTTAGCGCAGGATCAGCCCCAGCATTTT. The whole variable domain, filled in from reference TRBV7-9 and TRBJ1-5, reads DTGVSQNPRHKITKRGQNVTFRCDPISEHNRLYWYRQTLGQGPEFLTYFQNEAQLEKSRLLSDRFSAERPKGSFSTLEIQRTEQGDSAMYLCASSLAQDQPQHFGDGTRLSIL.

A few counts support this clone. This chain connects TRBV5-4 to TRBJ2-7; TRBD1 agrees at 8 bases. Per the germline V gene, CDR1 is SGHNT and CDR2 is YYREEE (reference sequence). J lost 6 bases, V lost 4 bases, and 12 bases had no gene match. CDR3 length: 15 residues. CDR3 coding DNA: TGTGCCAGCAGCCAACCGACAGGGGTAGGGCTCGAGCAGTACTTC. Translated: CASSQPTGVGLEQYF. The whole variable domain, filled in from reference TRBV5-4 and TRBJ2-7, reads ETGVTQSPTHLIKTRGQQVTLRCSSQSGHNTVSWYQQALGQGPQFIFQYYREEENGRGNFPPRFSGLQFPNYSSELNVNALELDDSALYLCASSQPTGVGLEQYFGPGTRLTVT.

This clone was detected only a few times. The chain recombines TRBV7-2 with TRBJ2-7; D gene ambiguous. Germline V gene data show CDR1 as SGHTA and CDR2 as FQGNSA. V was trimmed by 5 bases and J by 2 bases, leaving 10 bases between them. The CDR3 is made up of 13 amino acids. The CDR3 loop reads CASSLLVAYEQYF. The DNA of the CDR3 is TGTGCCAGCAGCCTCCTGGTGGCCTACGAGCAGTACTTC.

The rearrangement joins TRBV5-1 to TRBJ2-6; D gene ambiguous. V was trimmed by 0 bases and J by 0 bases, leaving 13 bases between them. This CDR3 is built from 18 residues. Germline V CDR1 and CDR2: SGHRS, YFSETQ. The CDR3 DNA sequence: TGCGCCAGCAGCTTGGAAGTGGCCCTCTCCTCTGGGGCCAACGTCCTGACTTTC. Amino acid sequence: CASSLEVALSSGANVLTF.

This chain connects TRBV10-1 to TRBJ2-1, with TRBD2 matching over 7 bases. This CDR3 has 15 amino acids. The germline CDR1 and CDR2 sequences are WNHNN and SYGVQD (reference sequence). Trimming removed 3 bases from V and 5 bases from J; junction bases left unmatched: 7. CDR3 nucleotides: TGCGCCAGCAGTGATCCAGCGGGACCGGACAATGAGCAGTTCTTC. Translating it yields CASSDPAGPDNEQFF.

V gene TRBV7-8 combines with J gene TRBJ2-2; no reliable D call. The CDR3 sequence is 14 residues long. V shed 2 bases and J shed 0 bases, with 4 bases lying between them. The V gene's germline CDR1 is SGHVS and CDR2 FQNEAQ. CDR3 bases: TGTGCCAGCAGCTTATCCTCGAACACCGGGGAGCTGTTTTTT. Its translation: CASSLSSNTGELFF.

This clone occurred once. The chain uses TRBV5-4 and TRBJ2-7; 8 positions match TRBD2. The germline V gene has CDR1 SGHNT and CDR2 YYREEE (reference sequence). This CDR3 has 14 residues. The J segment lost 2 bases and the V segment lost 6 bases, leaving 7 bases of the junction unmatched. CDR3 region: CASTPGLGAYEQYF. DNA of the CDR3: TGTGCCAGCACACCGGGACTAGGAGCCTACGAGCAGTACTTC. The full variable domain, its missing parts supplied by reference TRBV5-4 and TRBJ2-7, is ETGVTQSPTHLIKTRGQQVTLRCSSQSGHNTVSWYQQALGQGPQFIFQYYREEENGRGNFPPRFSGLQFPNYSSELNVNALELDDSALYLCASTPGLGAYEQYFGPGTRLTVT.

The V and J genes are TRBV7-2 and TRBJ2-7, with 7 bases matching TRBD2. The CDR3 totals 14 residues. The V gene end was trimmed by 3 bases and the J gene end by 3 bases; junction bases not matched to a gene: 5. The germline CDR1 and CDR2 sequences are SGHTA and FQGNSA. The CDR3 DNA is TGTGCCAGCAGCTTCGCAGGGAGGGGCTACGAGCAGTACTTC. Its protein is CASSFAGRGYEQYF.